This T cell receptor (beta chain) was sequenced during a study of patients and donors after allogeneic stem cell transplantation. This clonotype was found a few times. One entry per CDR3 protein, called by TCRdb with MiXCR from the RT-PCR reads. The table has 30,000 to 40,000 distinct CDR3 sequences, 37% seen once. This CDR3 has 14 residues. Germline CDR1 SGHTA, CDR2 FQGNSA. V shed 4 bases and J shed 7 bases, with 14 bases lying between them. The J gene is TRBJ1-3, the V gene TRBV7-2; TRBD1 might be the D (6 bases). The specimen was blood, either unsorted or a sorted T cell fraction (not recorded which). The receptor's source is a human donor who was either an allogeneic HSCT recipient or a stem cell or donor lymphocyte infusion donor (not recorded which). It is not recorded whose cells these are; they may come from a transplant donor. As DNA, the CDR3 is TGTGCCAGCAGCTCTTCAGGGGCTCGGAACACCATATATTTT. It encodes CASSSSGARNTIYF.